The 7 T cell receptor beta chains given below trace back to one sample, sequenced in a study of T cells in Graves' hyperthyroidism and ophthalmopathy. Amplified TCR beta CDR3 regions came from RNA transcripts. The HTBI primer set served for first-round RT-PCR of the TCR CDR3. MiXCR, applied by TCRdb to the multiplex PCR reads, yields one record per CDR3 protein. The table records 490,000 or so distinct CDR3 sequences, less than 25% of them present only once. The sequenced sample was blood. The source of these receptors is a woman in her 70s with Graves' ophthalmopathy.

This chain joins TRBV9 and TRBJ2-1; D is unresolved. V was clipped by 0 bases and J by 7 bases, with 8 bases between them. This CDR3 comprises 13 residues. From germline, CDR1 is SGDLS and CDR2 YYNGEE. The CDR3 here is CASSVALVNEQFF. The CDR3 DNA sequence: TGTGCCAGCAGCGTAGCCCTAGTTAATGAGCAGTTCTTC.

This clonotype was counted at least ten times. The rearrangement uses TRBV2 and TRBJ1-1; perhaps TRBD1 as D (6 bases). Germline lookup yields CDR1 SNHLY and CDR2 FYNNEI. The CDR3 is made up of 16 amino acids. Trimming took off 7 bases at V and 1 base at J, with 19 bases between the two ends. DNA of the CDR3: TGTGCCAGCAATCGCGTAGGGGGACAAGCGAACACTGAAGCTTTCTTT. This codes for CASNRVGGQANTEAFF.

The sample holds a few counts of this clonotype. CDR3 protein: CAWESGANTGELFF. The CDR3 nucleotides read TGTGCCTGGGAAAGCGGGGCGAACACCGGGGAGCTGTTTTTT. The chain has TRBV30 and TRBJ2-2; 7 positions agree with TRBD2. This CDR3 comprises 14 residues. Germline V gives CDR1 GTSNPN, CDR2 SVGIG (reference sequence). The V segment lost 5 bases and the J segment 0 bases; nucleotides outside the gene matches: 3.

This clonotype was recorded at least ten times. The V call is TRBV11-2, the J call TRBJ2-1; D is unresolved. The CDR3 spans 15 residues. Germline V gives CDR1 SGHAT, CDR2 FQNNGV. V lost 2 bases and J 4 bases, leaving 12 bases between the germline ends. The CDR3 bases are TGTGCCAGCAGCTTATCAGTTAGATGGTACAATGAGCAGTTCTTC. As protein: CASSLSVRWYNEQFF.

This clonotype was picked up many times. The chain combines TRBV7-6 with TRBJ1-1, with D tentatively TRBD1 (5 bases). The CDR3 runs 17 residues. V lost 1 base and J lost 4, with 19 bases in between. Looked up from germline, CDR1 is SGHVS and CDR2 is FNYEAQ. As DNA, the CDR3 is TGTGCCAGCAGCTTAGGGGGACGGATGATCGGCGTCACTGAAGCTTTCTTT. The encoded protein is CASSLGGRMIGVTEAFF.

In its sample, this clonotype was seen a few times. The V call is TRBV30, the J call TRBJ1-5; 7 nucleotides agree with TRBD1. The CDR3 has 13 residues. The J segment lost 5 bases and the V segment lost 3 bases, leaving 4 bases of the junction unmatched. The germline V gene has CDR1 GTSNPN and CDR2 SVGIG (reference sequence). The CDR3 DNA follows: TGTGCCTGGAGCGCGACAGGGCATCAGCCCCAGCATTTT. Its translation: CAWSATGHQPQHF.

This clonotype showed up just a few times. The rearrangement uses TRBV9 and TRBJ2-7, with D unresolved. In germline, CDR1 is SGDLS, CDR2 YYNGEE. V gave up 3 bases and J gave up 4 bases, with 8 bases separating them. This CDR3 has 12 amino acids. The CDR3 nucleotides are TGTGCCAGCAGCGGTTCGGCTTACGAGCAGTACTTC. It is translated as CASSGSAYEQYF. The full variable domain, its missing parts supplied by reference TRBV9 and TRBJ2-7, is DSGVTQTPKHLITATGQRVTLRCSPRSGDLSVYWYQQSLDQGLQFLIQYYNGEERAKGNILERFSAQQFPDLHSELNLSSLELGDSALYFCASSGSAYEQYFGPGTRLTVT.